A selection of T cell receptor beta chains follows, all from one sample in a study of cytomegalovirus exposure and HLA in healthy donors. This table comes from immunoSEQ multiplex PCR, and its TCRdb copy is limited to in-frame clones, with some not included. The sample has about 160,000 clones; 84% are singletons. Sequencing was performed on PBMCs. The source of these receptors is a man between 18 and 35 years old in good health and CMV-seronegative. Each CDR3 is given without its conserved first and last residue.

CDR3: ASSGTGDYNEQF; J: TRBJ2-1; V: TRBV18
CDR3: ASSSGLPYEQY; J: TRBJ2-7; V: TRBV5-6
CDR3: ASSVGRILTGELF; J: TRBJ2-2; V: TRBV9
CDR3: ASSPPTGTTKNIQY; J: TRBJ2-4; V: TRBV27
CDR3: ASSPKTVSLNEKLF; J: TRBJ1-4; V: TRBV4-2
CDR3: ASIYQDSAGGYT; J: TRBJ1-2; V: TRBV2
CDR3: ASSDGAPYEQC; J: TRBJ2-7; V: TRBV27
CDR3: ASSLGVAPYGYT; J: TRBJ1-2; V: TRBV7-9
CDR3: ASSVMGGTGDEQY; J: TRBJ2-7; V: TRBV9
CDR3: ASAKARLGQPQH; J: TRBJ1-5; V: TRBV28
CDR3: ASSLITTWALGETQY; J: TRBJ2-5; V: TRBV5-1
CDR3: ASSHRSQEPYGYT; J: TRBJ1-2; V: TRBV5-4
CDR3: ASSTGTSGGGTDTQY; J: TRBJ2-3; V: TRBV7-2
CDR3: ASSPKYSGTGEIYEQY; J: TRBJ2-7; V: TRBV7-9
CDR3: ASSFTSGSQETQY; J: TRBJ2-5; V: TRBV27
CDR3: ASSNSREDSNQPQH; J: TRBJ1-5; V: TRBV21-1
CDR3: ASSRTGGGNQPQH; J: TRBJ1-5; V: TRBV7-9
CDR3: ASSLATRDSPLH; J: TRBJ1-6; V: TRBV5-4
CDR3: ASMDSVNTEAF; J: TRBJ1-1; V: TRBV19
CDR3: ASRRGNRGNTEAF; J: TRBJ1-1; V: TRBV13
CDR3: ASSPTGGHTGELF; J: TRBJ2-2; V: TRBV7-3
CDR3: ASSLGGGHGYT; J: TRBJ1-2; V: TRBV27
CDR3: ASSLGTSGAPYEQY; J: TRBJ2-7; V: TRBV7-9
CDR3: ASSQLTSGTWGNTQY; J: TRBJ2-3; V: TRBV4-3
CDR3: ASSPRGVAGEQETQY; J: TRBJ2-5; V: TRBV7-2
CDR3: ASRPQGAGNTIY; J: TRBJ1-3; V: TRBV28
CDR3: SVVWGLRSGETQY; J: TRBJ2-5; V: TRBV29-1
CDR3: ASSLGGAYNEQF; J: TRBJ2-1; V: TRBV27
CDR3: ASSYDRDSYNEQF; J: TRBJ2-1; V: TRBV6-5
CDR3: ASSSRGGNEQF; J: TRBJ2-1; V: TRBV9
CDR3: ASSSPTRDIREGNTEAF; J: TRBJ1-1; V: TRBV28
CDR3: ASSPFGQGYTEAF; J: TRBJ1-1; V: TRBV7-2
CDR3: ASSGIGASLS; J: TRBJ1-2; V: TRBV2
CDR3: ASSVGLLNTGELF; J: TRBJ2-2; V: TRBV9
CDR3: ASSLTSGTGELF; J: TRBJ2-2; V: TRBV19
CDR3: ASSLEGRRETQY; J: TRBJ2-5; V: TRBV11-2
CDR3: ASSSLAGGPNNEQF; J: TRBJ2-1; V: TRBV7-9
CDR3: AWSTGQGSTEAF; J: TRBJ1-1; V: TRBV30
CDR3: ASSLVLAGRGNEQF; J: TRBJ2-1; V: TRBV7-9
CDR3: ASSPGGSYNEQF; J: TRBJ2-1; V: TRBV27
CDR3: ASSLDGSENSEQF; J: TRBJ2-1; V: TRBV11-1
CDR3: ASSFNRGGVI; J: TRBJ2-1; V: TRBV5-5
CDR3: ASSLGSGTSDGGELF; J: TRBJ2-2; V: TRBV5-4
CDR3: ASSHWEGAYEQY; J: TRBJ2-7; V: TRBV4-1